This record concerns one TCR beta chain sequence. Its antigen is not known. First hyperthyroidism diagnosis is when the blood sample was obtained, before any ophthalmopathy symptoms. The data originate from a study of T cells in Graves' hyperthyroidism and ophthalmopathy. The CDR3 has 13 residues. The germline V gene encodes CDR1 MNHNS and CDR2 SASEGT. The V gene lost 11 bases and the J gene lost 6 bases, with 17 bases spanning the gap. Points from the study as a whole: Blood held most thyroid clonotypes expanded above 0.001 frequency.

RNA transcripts served as the template for amplifying TCR beta CDR3 regions. The HTBI primer set was used in a first-round RT-PCR of the TCR CDR3. TCRdb reprocessed the multiplex PCR reads via MiXCR and lists one record per CDR3 protein. The sample lists about 280,000 distinct CDR3 sequences; around 25% were seen once. The sequence was collected from a man aged 40-49 years with Graves' hyperthyroidism that later progressed to Graves' ophthalmopathy. The specimen sequenced was blood. The chain recombines TRBV6-1 with TRBJ1-5; D not resolved. The CDR3: CAGSGLFGQPQHF. The CDR3 region has the DNA TGTGCCGGATCGGGGTTGTTCGGTCAGCCCCAGCATTTT.